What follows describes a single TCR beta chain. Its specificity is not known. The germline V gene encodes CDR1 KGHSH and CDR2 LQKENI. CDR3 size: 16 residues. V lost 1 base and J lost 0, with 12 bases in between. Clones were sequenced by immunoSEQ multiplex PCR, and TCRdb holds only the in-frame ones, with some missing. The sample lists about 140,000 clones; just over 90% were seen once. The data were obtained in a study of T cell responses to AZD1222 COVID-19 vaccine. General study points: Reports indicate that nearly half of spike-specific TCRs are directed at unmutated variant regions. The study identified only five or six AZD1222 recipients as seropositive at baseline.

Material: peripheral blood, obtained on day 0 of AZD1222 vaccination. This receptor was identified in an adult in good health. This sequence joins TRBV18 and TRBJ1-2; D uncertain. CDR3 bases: TGTGCCAGCTCACCACGGGCTACACCGACTAACTATGGCTACACCTTC. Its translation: CASSPRATPTNYGYTF.